This T cell receptor beta chain emerged from a study of blood T cell repertoires in COVID-19. Germline CDR1 reads SGDLS; CDR2 reads YYNGEE. The CDR3 runs to 16 residues. Trimming removed 4 bases from V and 3 bases from J; junction bases left unmatched: 3. The repertoire was sequenced with immunoSEQ multiplex PCR; TCRdb's copy has only in-frame clones and lacks some. Of approximately 390,000 clones listed, 88% are singletons. V is TRBV9 and J is TRBJ2-2; TRBD2 agrees at 13 bases. The source is a woman between 40 and 55 years old with acute COVID-19. The sequencing input was PBMCs or T cells enriched from blood (not recorded which). The CDR3 is CASSLTSGGDTGELFF. The CDR3 coding sequence is TGTGCCAGCAGCCTAACTAGCGGGGGGGACACCGGGGAGCTGTTTTTT. Full variable domain (outside the CDR3, taken from reference TRBV9 and TRBJ2-2): DSGVTQTPKHLITATGQRVTLRCSPRSGDLSVYWYQQSLDQGLQFLIQYYNGEERAKGNILERFSAQQFPDLHSELNLSSLELGDSALYFCASSLTSGGDTGELFFGEGSRLTVL.